The rows below give T cell receptor beta chains drawn from one sample of a study of regulatory T cells in long-lasting Graves disease. TCRdb reprocessed the multiplex PCR reads via MiXCR and lists one record per CDR3 protein. The sample carries about 530,000 distinct CDR3 sequences, roughly 15% recorded once. These same records also appear under a second study, on T cells in Graves' hyperthyroidism and ophthalmopathy.

This sample comprised peripheral blood mononuclear cells (PBMCs), obtained at new diagnosis, from a patient treated with antithyroid drugs. The receptors come from a woman aged 35-65 years with Graves disease. Each CDR3 is given with its conserved first and last residue. Each record gives: D gene, clone size, J gene, V gene, CDR3 protein, CDR3 DNA. A D gene is named only where the DNA matches it firmly. Only part of the rows carry a size: once, few, many, or a class if the clone is expanded.

d_call: NA
clone_size: many
j_call: TRBJ1-5
v_call: TRBV12-3/TRBV12-4
cdr3_aa: CASSPYDSRPQHF
cdr3_nt: TGTGCCAGCAGTCCCTACGATTCCCGGCCCCAGCATTTT

d_call: TRBD1
clone_size: NA
j_call: TRBJ1-2
v_call: TRBV4-1
cdr3_aa: CASSPRGERYGYTF
cdr3_nt: TGCGCCAGCAGCCCCAGGGGGGAAAGGTATGGCTACACCTTC

d_call: TRBD2
clone_size: many
j_call: TRBJ2-3
v_call: TRBV9
cdr3_aa: CASSVELAGPLTDTQYF
cdr3_nt: TGTGCCAGCAGCGTAGAACTAGCGGGGCCCCTCACAGATACGCAGTATTTT

d_call: NA
clone_size: few
j_call: TRBJ2-7
v_call: TRBV6-1
cdr3_aa: CASTVAERYEQYF
cdr3_nt: TGTGCCAGCACGGTGGCGGAACGCTACGAGCAGTACTTC

d_call: NA
clone_size: many
j_call: TRBJ1-5
v_call: TRBV12-3/TRBV12-4
cdr3_aa: CASSRTLSNQPQHF
cdr3_nt: TGTGCCAGCAGTAGGACGCTTAGCAATCAGCCCCAGCATTTT

d_call: TRBD1
clone_size: many
j_call: TRBJ1-1
v_call: TRBV20-1
cdr3_aa: CSAPRTGGLYTEAFF
cdr3_nt: TGCAGTGCTCCGCGGACAGGGGGCTTATACACTGAAGCTTTCTTT

d_call: NA
clone_size: NA
j_call: TRBJ1-2
v_call: TRBV12-3/TRBV12-4
cdr3_aa: CASRRRDWAYGYTF
cdr3_nt: TGTGCCAGCAGGCGCCGGGACTGGGCCTATGGCTACACCTTC

d_call: NA
clone_size: many
j_call: TRBJ2-7
v_call: TRBV11-2
cdr3_aa: CASSLDPGTGSYEQYF
cdr3_nt: TGTGCCAGCAGCTTAGATCCGGGGACGGGGTCCTACGAGCAGTACTTC

d_call: NA
clone_size: many
j_call: TRBJ2-3
v_call: TRBV11-3
cdr3_aa: CASSLDQGPHDTQYF
cdr3_nt: TGTGCCAGCAGCTTAGATCAGGGTCCACATGATACGCAGTATTTT

d_call: TRBD2
clone_size: many
j_call: TRBJ2-3
v_call: TRBV7-2
cdr3_aa: CASSLGGPVLAGGGTDTQYF
cdr3_nt: TGTGCCAGCAGCTTAGGGGGACCCGTTCTAGCGGGGGGGGGTACAGATACGCAGTATTTT

d_call: TRBD1
clone_size: few
j_call: TRBJ1-6
v_call: TRBV6-1
cdr3_aa: CASSMDRANSPLHF
cdr3_nt: TGTGCCAGCAGCATGGACAGGGCTAATTCACCCCTCCACTTT

d_call: NA
clone_size: NA
j_call: TRBJ1-1
v_call: TRBV6-1
cdr3_aa: CASRGVSGMNTEAFF
cdr3_nt: TGTGCCAGCAGAGGAGTGTCCGGGATGAACACTGAAGCTTTCTTT

d_call: NA
clone_size: NA
j_call: TRBJ1-2
v_call: TRBV18
cdr3_aa: CASSPRNYGHTF
cdr3_nt: TGTGCCAGCTCACCCAGAAACTATGGCCACACCTTC

d_call: NA
clone_size: few
j_call: TRBJ2-7
v_call: TRBV20-1
cdr3_aa: CSASRGTYYEQYF
cdr3_nt: TGCAGTGCTTCCCGGGGTACCTACTACGAGCAGTACTTC

d_call: TRBD2
clone_size: few
j_call: TRBJ2-5
v_call: TRBV3-1
cdr3_aa: CASSRAGPTQETQYF
cdr3_nt: TGTGCCAGCAGCCGAGCGGGACCCACCCAAGAGACCCAGTACTTC

d_call: TRBD2
clone_size: NA
j_call: TRBJ2-5
v_call: TRBV11-2
cdr3_aa: CASSLPRLAGGGETQYF
cdr3_nt: TGTGCCAGCAGCTTACCCCGACTAGCGGGGGGGGGGGAGACCCAGTACTTC

d_call: NA
clone_size: NA
j_call: TRBJ1-2
v_call: TRBV7-9
cdr3_aa: CASSYNLGDGYGYTF
cdr3_nt: TGTGCCAGCAGCTATAACCTAGGGGACGGCTATGGCTACACCTTC

d_call: NA
clone_size: NA
j_call: TRBJ1-2
v_call: TRBV3-1
cdr3_aa: CASSQDRPLTGNYGYTF
cdr3_nt: TGTGCCAGCAGCCAAGATCGCCCCTTGACTGGAAACTATGGCTACACCTTC

d_call: TRBD1
clone_size: many
j_call: TRBJ1-1
v_call: TRBV11-2
cdr3_aa: CASSSQQGVGAFF
cdr3_nt: TGTGCCAGCAGCTCACAACAGGGGGTAGGCGCTTTCTTT

d_call: TRBD1
clone_size: many
j_call: TRBJ1-2
v_call: TRBV6-2/TRBV6-3
cdr3_aa: CASSPRQGRAYGYTF
cdr3_nt: TGTGCCAGCAGTCCCAGACAGGGGAGGGCCTATGGCTACACCTTC

d_call: NA
clone_size: NA
j_call: TRBJ1-2
v_call: TRBV30
cdr3_aa: CAWSDDIYNYGYAF
cdr3_nt: TGTGCCTGGAGCGACGACATCTACAACTATGGCTACGCCTTC

d_call: TRBD1
clone_size: NA
j_call: TRBJ1-4
v_call: TRBV29-1
cdr3_aa: CSVGQGSDEKLFF
cdr3_nt: TGCAGCGTGGGACAGGGTTCGGATGAAAAACTGTTTTTT

d_call: NA
clone_size: once
j_call: TRBJ1-4
v_call: TRBV7-9
cdr3_aa: CASSQRTDNEKLFF
cdr3_nt: TGTGCCAGCAGCCAAAGGACAGATAATGAAAAACTGTTTTTT

d_call: NA
clone_size: NA
j_call: TRBJ2-1
v_call: TRBV11-2
cdr3_aa: CASSQATGNEQFF
cdr3_nt: TGCGCCAGCAGCCAAGCGACGGGAAATGAGCAGTTCTTC

d_call: NA
clone_size: NA
j_call: TRBJ1-5
v_call: TRBV5-6
cdr3_aa: CASSLIANQPQHF
cdr3_nt: TGTGCCAGCAGCTTGATAGCGAATCAGCCCCAGCATTTT

d_call: NA
clone_size: many
j_call: TRBJ2-7
v_call: TRBV28
cdr3_aa: CASGRSYEQYF
cdr3_nt: TGTGCCAGCGGCAGGTCCTACGAGCAGTACTTC

d_call: NA
clone_size: few
j_call: TRBJ1-6
v_call: TRBV9
cdr3_aa: CASSVEDRTNSPLHF
cdr3_nt: TGTGCCAGCAGCGTAGAGGATCGAACTAATTCACCCCTCCACTTT

d_call: NA
clone_size: many
j_call: TRBJ1-4
v_call: TRBV2
cdr3_aa: CASIRATNEKLFF
cdr3_nt: TGTGCCAGCATCAGAGCAACTAATGAAAAACTGTTTTTT

d_call: NA
clone_size: NA
j_call: TRBJ1-6
v_call: TRBV3-1
cdr3_aa: CASNPGASLSYNSPLHF
cdr3_nt: TGTGCCAGCAACCCCGGGGCCAGTCTCTCCTATAATTCACCCCTCCACTTT

d_call: NA
clone_size: NA
j_call: TRBJ2-7
v_call: TRBV12-3/TRBV12-4
cdr3_aa: CASSRGHLYEQYF
cdr3_nt: TGTGCCAGCAGCCGGGGACATCTCTACGAGCAGTACTTC

d_call: TRBD2
clone_size: many
j_call: TRBJ2-7
v_call: TRBV7-8
cdr3_aa: CASSPTRLAGRDEQYF
cdr3_nt: TGTGCCAGCAGCCCCACCCGACTAGCGGGGAGGGACGAGCAGTACTTC

d_call: TRBD1
clone_size: NA
j_call: TRBJ2-7
v_call: TRBV5-1
cdr3_aa: CASSLGQGAHEQYF
cdr3_nt: TGCGCCAGTTCCTTGGGACAGGGGGCCCACGAGCAGTACTTC

d_call: TRBD1
clone_size: few
j_call: TRBJ2-3
v_call: TRBV19
cdr3_aa: CASSMDRSTDTQYF
cdr3_nt: TGTGCCAGTAGTATGGACAGGAGCACAGATACGCAGTATTTT

d_call: NA
clone_size: NA
j_call: TRBJ2-3
v_call: TRBV24-1
cdr3_aa: CATSVGGSTDTQYF
cdr3_nt: TGTGCCACCAGTGTAGGCGGGAGCACAGATACGCAGTATTTT

d_call: NA
clone_size: NA
j_call: TRBJ2-7
v_call: TRBV6-1
cdr3_aa: CASSDLRGRHF
cdr3_nt: TGTGCCAGCAGCGACCTTCGGGGGAGGCACTTC

d_call: NA
clone_size: many
j_call: TRBJ1-2
v_call: TRBV29-1
cdr3_aa: CSVEGGSHGYTF
cdr3_nt: TGCAGCGTTGAGGGTGGGAGTCATGGCTACACCTTC

d_call: TRBD1
clone_size: many
j_call: TRBJ2-3
v_call: TRBV28
cdr3_aa: CATRTGGSTDTQYF
cdr3_nt: TGTGCCACACGGACAGGGGGGAGCACAGATACGCAGTATTTT

d_call: NA
clone_size: many
j_call: TRBJ2-3
v_call: TRBV3-1
cdr3_aa: CASSQGTSRGGASTDTQYF
cdr3_nt: TGTGCCAGCAGCCAAGGAACCTCTAGGGGGGGCGCGAGCACAGATACGCAGTATTTT

d_call: NA
clone_size: many
j_call: TRBJ1-1
v_call: TRBV6-5
cdr3_aa: CASSYRRSGSPEAFF
cdr3_nt: TGTGCCAGCAGTTACCGGCGGTCGGGAAGCCCTGAAGCTTTCTTT

d_call: NA
clone_size: few
j_call: TRBJ2-1
v_call: TRBV5-5
cdr3_aa: CASSSLGGPYNEQFF
cdr3_nt: TGTGCCAGCAGCTCGTTGGGGGGGCCCTACAATGAGCAGTTCTTC

d_call: NA
clone_size: few
j_call: TRBJ2-1
v_call: TRBV20-1
cdr3_aa: CSASRGNNNEQFF
cdr3_nt: TGCAGTGCTAGCAGGGGCAATAACAATGAGCAGTTCTTC

d_call: NA
clone_size: few
j_call: TRBJ2-1
v_call: TRBV7-3
cdr3_aa: CASRSPGSEQFF
cdr3_nt: TGTGCCAGCAGGTCCCCGGGGAGTGAGCAGTTCTTC

d_call: NA
clone_size: NA
j_call: TRBJ1-2
v_call: TRBV7-2
cdr3_aa: CASSPARSYGYTF
cdr3_nt: TGTGCCAGCAGCCCGGCCAGGTCCTATGGCTACACCTTC

d_call: NA
clone_size: NA
j_call: TRBJ2-5
v_call: TRBV5-6
cdr3_aa: CASAAGTIEGETQYF
cdr3_nt: TGTGCCAGTGCGGCCGGGACGATTGAGGGAGAGACCCAGTACTTC

d_call: NA
clone_size: NA
j_call: TRBJ1-3
v_call: TRBV20-1
cdr3_aa: CSARDGGSHSGNTIYF
cdr3_nt: TGCAGTGCTAGAGACGGGGGCTCCCACTCTGGAAACACCATATATTTT

d_call: NA
clone_size: few
j_call: TRBJ1-4
v_call: TRBV11-2
cdr3_aa: CASSLGSAWDATNEKLFF
cdr3_nt: TGTGCCAGCAGCTTAGGTTCGGCTTGGGATGCGACTAATGAAAAACTGTTTTTT

d_call: NA
clone_size: many
j_call: TRBJ1-1
v_call: TRBV5-1
cdr3_aa: CASSLGGDTEAFF
cdr3_nt: TGTGCCAGCAGCTTAGGGGGGGACACTGAAGCTTTCTTT

d_call: NA
clone_size: many
j_call: TRBJ1-4
v_call: TRBV20-1
cdr3_aa: CSAPDRRATNEKLFF
cdr3_nt: TGCAGTGCTCCTGACCGAAGAGCAACTAATGAAAAACTGTTTTTT

d_call: NA
clone_size: many
j_call: TRBJ2-7
v_call: TRBV6-1
cdr3_aa: CASSSERGYEQYF
cdr3_nt: TGTGCCAGCAGTAGTGAGAGGGGGTACGAGCAGTACTTC

d_call: NA
clone_size: NA
j_call: TRBJ1-5
v_call: TRBV19
cdr3_aa: CASSLTLGNQPQHF
cdr3_nt: TGTGCCAGTAGTCTAACCTTGGGCAATCAGCCCCAGCATTTT

d_call: NA
clone_size: few
j_call: TRBJ1-5
v_call: TRBV19
cdr3_aa: CASSEGTLLDF
cdr3_nt: TGTGCCAGTAGTGAGGGGACGCTTTTGGATTTT

d_call: NA
clone_size: many
j_call: TRBJ2-3
v_call: TRBV5-1
cdr3_aa: CASNDPRDTFRGDTQYF
cdr3_nt: TGCGCCAGCAATGATCCTCGGGACACTTTCCGGGGAGATACGCAGTATTTT

d_call: NA
clone_size: few
j_call: TRBJ1-2
v_call: TRBV6-2/TRBV6-3
cdr3_aa: CASSYSRGSGYTF
cdr3_nt: TGTGCCAGCAGTTACTCTCGGGGCTCTGGCTACACCTTC

d_call: NA
clone_size: many
j_call: TRBJ1-6
v_call: TRBV12-3/TRBV12-4
cdr3_aa: CASSLGVDWGSPLHF
cdr3_nt: TGTGCCAGCAGTTTGGGGGTGGACTGGGGTTCACCCCTCCACTTT

d_call: NA
clone_size: many
j_call: TRBJ2-7
v_call: TRBV20-1
cdr3_aa: CSARSPSRDEQYF
cdr3_nt: TGCAGTGCCAGATCCCCCTCTAGGGACGAGCAGTACTTC